One and the same sample provided the 12 T cell receptor beta chains below, sequenced in a study of beta chain features in type 1 diabetes. Investigators reverse transcribed all isolated RNA, so they sequenced expressed TCRB transcripts. The table came from immunoSEQ multiplex PCR; TCRdb's copy has only in-frame clones and leaves some out. The data hold hundreds of thousands of clones, with roughly a sixth observed a single time. The specimen was naive CD4+ T cells from blood. The receptors shown here come from a woman aged 18-29 years in good health.

The V gene is TRBV11-2, the J gene TRBJ2-2; D is unresolved. This CDR3 region has 13 residues. Trimming pared 5 bases from V and 3 bases from J, leaving 7 bases between. Germline V gene sequence: CDR1 SGHAT, CDR2 FQNNGV. The chain's CDR3 is CASSPRDTGELFF. Written as DNA, the CDR3 is TGTGCCAGCAGCCCACGGGACACCGGGGAGCTGTTTTTT. Full variable domain (missing parts from reference TRBV11-2 and TRBJ2-2): EAGVAQSPRYKIIEKRQSVAFWCNPISGHATLYWYQQILGQGPKLLIQFQNNGVVDDSQLPKDRFSAERLKGVDSTLKIQPAKLEDSAVYLCASSPRDTGELFFGEGSRLTVL.

This clone occurred a few times. This chain links TRBV4-3 with TRBJ2-1, with D unclear. Germline V gene data show CDR1 as LGHNA and CDR2 as YSLEER. The CDR3 is 15 amino acids. Trimming removed 4 bases from V and 0 bases from J, with 10 bases in between. CDR3 loop: CASSRDISSYNEQFF. Written as DNA, the CDR3 is TGCGCCAGCAGCCGGGATATCAGCTCCTACAATGAGCAGTTCTTC.

The table lists this clone with a few counts. The rearrangement joins TRBV6-5 to TRBJ2-3, with a tentative D call TRBD2 (6 bases). The V end was cut by 6 bases, the J end by 10 bases, with 20 bases between. In germline, CDR1 is MNHEY, CDR2 SVGAGI. The CDR3 sequence is 14 residues long. CDR3: CASSPLPGEAAQYF. The CDR3 nucleotides read TGTGCCAGCAGCCCACTCCCCGGGGAGGCCGCGCAGTATTTT.

This chain connects TRBV21-1 to TRBJ1-2; no check of the table's D call, TRBD1, against the DNA was made. TRBV21-1 represents a pseudogene. The CDR3 sequence is 17 residues long. The CDR3 nucleotides are TGTGCCAGCAGCAAAGGACAGGGTATCCGACAGCGGTATGGCTACACCTTC. Encoded protein: CASSKGQGIRQRYGYTF.

The chain has TRBV5-4 and TRBJ1-1; 12 nucleotides agree with TRBD1. This CDR3 comprises 16 residues. From germline, CDR1 is SGHNT and CDR2 YYREEE (reference sequence). The V gene end was trimmed by 3 bases and the J gene end by 2 bases; junction bases not matched to a gene: 5. The CDR3 region is CASSSGTGGFNTEAFF. CDR3 bases: TGTGCCAGCAGCTCCGGGACAGGGGGCTTTAACACTGAAGCTTTCTTT.

V is TRBV27 and J is TRBJ1-4; D is ambiguous. The germline V gene encodes CDR1 MNHEY and CDR2 SMNVEV (reference sequence). The germline V and J ends were trimmed by 5 bases and 6 bases, with 13 bases remaining between them. The CDR3 is made up of 14 amino acids. CDR3 coding DNA: TGTGCCAGCAGTCCTAGGGTAGAATATGAAAAACTGTTTTTT. Protein sequence: CASSPRVEYEKLFF.

This clone came up a few times. The chain carries TRBV14 and TRBJ2-1; 10 positions match TRBD1. The CDR3 contains 11 residues. The ends lost 4 bases at V and 13 bases at J; junction bases unmatched: 1. Germline-derived CDR1 and CDR2 are SGHDN and FVKESK. CDR3 amino acids: CASSRQGAQFF. The CDR3 bases are TGTGCCAGCAGCCGACAGGGGGCACAGTTCTTC.

This clone was counted between two and nine times. The gene calls are TRBV10-3 and TRBJ2-2; D might be TRBD2 (5 bases). Germline V lookup: CDR1 ENHRY, CDR2 SYGVKD. Trimming shortened V by 4 bases and J by 2 bases, and 11 bases separated the two germline ends. The CDR3 sequence is 15 residues long. The CDR3 sequence is CAISGPSGNTGELFF. In nucleotides, the CDR3 is TGTGCCATCAGTGGCCCCAGCGGCAACACCGGGGAGCTGTTTTTT.

The V and J genes are TRBV7-9 and TRBJ2-5, with D unresolved. V was trimmed by 3 bases and J by 2 bases, leaving 13 bases between them. The germline V gene has CDR1 SEHNR and CDR2 FQNEAQ (reference sequence). This CDR3 spans 15 amino acids. CDR3 loop: CASSLLTAFQETQYF. CDR3 in DNA: TGTGCCAGCAGCTTGTTAACAGCGTTTCAAGAGACCCAGTACTTC.

V and J are TRBV18 and TRBJ1-2; 9 bases align to TRBD1. V was clipped by 3 bases and J by 2 bases; unmatched bases: 4. Germline V gives CDR1 KGHSH, CDR2 LQKENI. This CDR3 has 15 residues. DNA for the CDR3: TGTGCCAGCTCACCGACAGGGGGAACCAACTATGGCTACACCTTC. Amino acids: CASSPTGGTNYGYTF.

The chain uses TRBV27 and TRBJ2-5; TRBD2 aligns across 7 bases. The CDR3 contains 15 residues. Germline V gives CDR1 MNHEY, CDR2 SMNVEV (reference sequence). The J segment lost 4 bases and the V segment lost 6 bases, leaving 11 bases of the junction unmatched. As DNA, the CDR3 is TGTGCCAGCAGGGGGTTGCGGGAGTCGCGAGAGACCCAGTACTTC. Translation: CASRGLRESRETQYF.

This clone has more than one count but fewer than ten. The rearrangement links TRBV29-1 to TRBJ2-1; D is perhaps TRBD2 (5 bases). Trimming removed 3 bases at V and 1 base at J, with 10 bases between. The germline gives CDR1 SQVTM, CDR2 ANQGSEA. The CDR3 contains 14 residues. The CDR3: CSVDSGTSYNEQFF. Written as DNA, the CDR3 is TGCAGCGTTGACTCGGGAACATCCTACAATGAGCAGTTCTTC.